This T cell receptor (beta chain) is from a study of T cells expressing NK-cell markers. Libraries used 5'RACE template switching adding universal primer site and UMIs. TCRdb re-called the 5' RACE reads and catalogs CDR3 proteins one per entry, DNA excluded. The sample is made up of around 380,000 distinct CDR3 sequences, and the top ten hold 9.5% to 12% of it. The TCR was taken from a woman in her fifties or sixties in good health. Sequenced sample: blood T cells: a sorted CD56 or NKG2C T cell subset, CD4+ or CD8+ T cells, or bulk PBMC T cells (not recorded which).

This CDR3 reads CASSPRLAGGIYNEQFF. The chain links TRBV12-3 or TRBV12-4 to TRBJ2-1; TCRdb's D call, TRBD2, is unchecked because there is no DNA. The CDR3 is 17 residues long.